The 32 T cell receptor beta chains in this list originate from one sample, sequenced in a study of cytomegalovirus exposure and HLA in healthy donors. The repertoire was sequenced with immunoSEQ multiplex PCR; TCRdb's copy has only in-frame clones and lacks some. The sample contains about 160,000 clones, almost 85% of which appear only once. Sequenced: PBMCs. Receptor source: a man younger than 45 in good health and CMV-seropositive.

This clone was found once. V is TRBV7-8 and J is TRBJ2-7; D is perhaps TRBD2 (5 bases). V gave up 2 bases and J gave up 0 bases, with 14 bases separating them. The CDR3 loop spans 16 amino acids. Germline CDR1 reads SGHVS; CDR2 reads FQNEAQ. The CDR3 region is CASSLNSGLSSYEQYF. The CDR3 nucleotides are TGTGCCAGCAGCTTAAACAGCGGCCTGAGCTCCTACGAGCAGTACTTC.

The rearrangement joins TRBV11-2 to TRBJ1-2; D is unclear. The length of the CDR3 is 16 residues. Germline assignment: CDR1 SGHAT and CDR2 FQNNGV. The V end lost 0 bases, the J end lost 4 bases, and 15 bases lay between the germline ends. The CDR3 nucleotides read TGTGCCAGCAGCTTAGAACCCCAGCGGTCCCTCTATGGCTACACCTTC. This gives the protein CASSLEPQRSLYGYTF.

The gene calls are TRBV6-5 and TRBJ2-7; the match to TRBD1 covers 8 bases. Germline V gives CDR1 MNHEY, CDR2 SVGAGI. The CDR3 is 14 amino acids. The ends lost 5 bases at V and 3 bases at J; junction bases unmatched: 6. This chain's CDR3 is CASSRDRRRYEQYF. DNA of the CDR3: TGTGCCAGCAGTCGGGACAGGCGACGCTACGAGCAGTACTTC.

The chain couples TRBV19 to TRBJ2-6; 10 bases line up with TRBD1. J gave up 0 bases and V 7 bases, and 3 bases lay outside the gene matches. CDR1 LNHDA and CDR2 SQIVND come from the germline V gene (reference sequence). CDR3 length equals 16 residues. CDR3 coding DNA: TGTGCCAGTAAGGACAGGGGGGCCTCTGGGGCCAACGTCCTGACTTTC. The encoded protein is CASKDRGASGANVLTF.

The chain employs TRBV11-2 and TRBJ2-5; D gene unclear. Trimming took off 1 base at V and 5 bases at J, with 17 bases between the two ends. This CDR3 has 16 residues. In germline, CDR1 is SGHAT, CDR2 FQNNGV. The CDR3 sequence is CASSLGARIDGETQYF. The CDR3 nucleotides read TGTGCCAGCAGCTTAGGTGCTAGGATCGACGGGGAGACCCAGTACTTC. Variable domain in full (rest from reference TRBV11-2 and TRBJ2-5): EAGVAQSPRYKIIEKRQSVAFWCNPISGHATLYWYQQILGQGPKLLIQFQNNGVVDDSQLPKDRFSAERLKGVDSTLKIQPAKLEDSAVYLCASSLGARIDGETQYFGPGTRLLVL.

CDR3 residues: CASSLYGGWNIDTEAFF. The CDR3 DNA reads as TGTGCCAGCAGCTTGTACGGGGGATGGAATATAGACACTGAAGCTTTCTTT. The chain combines TRBV5-6 with TRBJ1-1; the D gene is possibly TRBD1 (5 bases). CDR3 length: 17 residues. Deletions cut 1 base from V and 3 bases from J, with 19 bases between. Germline values: CDR1 SGHDT, CDR2 YYEEEE.

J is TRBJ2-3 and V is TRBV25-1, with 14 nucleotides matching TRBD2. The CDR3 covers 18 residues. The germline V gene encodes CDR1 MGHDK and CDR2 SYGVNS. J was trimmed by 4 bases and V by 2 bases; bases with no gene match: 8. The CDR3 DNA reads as TGTGCCAGCAGTGAACCCGGACTAGCGGGGGGTTTTGCAGATACGCAGTATTTT. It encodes CASSEPGLAGGFADTQYF.

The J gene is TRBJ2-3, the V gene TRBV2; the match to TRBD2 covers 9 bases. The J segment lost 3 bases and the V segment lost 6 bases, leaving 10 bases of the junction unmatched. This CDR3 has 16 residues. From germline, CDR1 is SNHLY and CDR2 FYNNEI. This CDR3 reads CASRGGAGGPTDTQYF. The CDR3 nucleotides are TGTGCCAGCAGAGGGGGAGCGGGGGGCCCGACAGATACGCAGTATTTT.

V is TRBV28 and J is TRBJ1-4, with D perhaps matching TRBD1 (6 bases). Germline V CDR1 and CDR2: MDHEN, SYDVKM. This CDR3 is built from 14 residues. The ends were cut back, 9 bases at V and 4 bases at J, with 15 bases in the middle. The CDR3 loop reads CASSKDSLNEKLFF. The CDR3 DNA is TGTGCCAGTAGTAAGGACAGTCTTAATGAAAAACTGTTTTTT.

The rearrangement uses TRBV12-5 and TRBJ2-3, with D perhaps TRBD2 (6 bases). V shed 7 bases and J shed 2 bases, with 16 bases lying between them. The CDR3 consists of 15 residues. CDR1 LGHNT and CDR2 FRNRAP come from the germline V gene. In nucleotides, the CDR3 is TGTGCTAGTGCCTCCATTCGGGGGACCACAGATACGCAGTATTTT. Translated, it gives CASASIRGTTDTQYF. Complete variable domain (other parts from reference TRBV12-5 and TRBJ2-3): DARVTQTPRHKVTEMGQEVTMRCQPILGHNTVFWYRQTMMQGLELLAYFRNRAPLDDSGMPKDRFSAEMPDATLATLKIQPSEPRDSAVYFCASASIRGTTDTQYFGPGTRLTVL.

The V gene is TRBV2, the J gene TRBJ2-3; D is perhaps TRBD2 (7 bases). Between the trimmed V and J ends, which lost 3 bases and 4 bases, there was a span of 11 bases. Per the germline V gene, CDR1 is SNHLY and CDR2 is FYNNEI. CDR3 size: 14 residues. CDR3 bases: TGTGCCAGCAGTGAGGGGGCGGGAGCAGATACGCAGTATTTT. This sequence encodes CASSEGAGADTQYF.

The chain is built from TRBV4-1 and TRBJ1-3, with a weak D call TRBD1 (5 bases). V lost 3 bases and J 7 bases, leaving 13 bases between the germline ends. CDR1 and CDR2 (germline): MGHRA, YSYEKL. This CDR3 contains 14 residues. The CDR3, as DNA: TGCGCCAGCAGCCATCCGCAGGGCCGGAACACCATATATTTT. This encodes CASSHPQGRNTIYF.

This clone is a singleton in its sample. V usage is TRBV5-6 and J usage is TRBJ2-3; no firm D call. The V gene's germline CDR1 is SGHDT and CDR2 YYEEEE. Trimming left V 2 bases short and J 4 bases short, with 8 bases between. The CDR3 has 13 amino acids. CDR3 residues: CASSFWASDTQYF. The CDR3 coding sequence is TGTGCCAGCAGCTTCTGGGCCTCAGATACGCAGTATTTT.

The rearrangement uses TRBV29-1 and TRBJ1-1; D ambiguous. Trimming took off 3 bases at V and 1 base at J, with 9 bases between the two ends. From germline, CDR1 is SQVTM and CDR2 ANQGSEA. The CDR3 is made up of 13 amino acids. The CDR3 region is CSVDKSENTEAFF. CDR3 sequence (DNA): TGCAGCGTTGACAAGTCAGAGAACACTGAAGCTTTCTTT.

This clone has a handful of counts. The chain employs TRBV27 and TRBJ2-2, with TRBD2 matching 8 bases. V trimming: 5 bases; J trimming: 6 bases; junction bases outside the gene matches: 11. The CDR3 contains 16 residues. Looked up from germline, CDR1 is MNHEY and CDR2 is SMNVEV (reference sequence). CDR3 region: CASSPDGPGGPGELFF. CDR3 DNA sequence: TGTGCCAGCAGTCCTGACGGTCCGGGGGGGCCCGGGGAGCTGTTTTTT.

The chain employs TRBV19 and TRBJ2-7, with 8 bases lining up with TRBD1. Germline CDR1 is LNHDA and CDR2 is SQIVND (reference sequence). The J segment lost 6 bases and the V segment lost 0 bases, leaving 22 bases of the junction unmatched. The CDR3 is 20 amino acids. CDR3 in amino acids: CASSIEGRGRTASITSEQYF. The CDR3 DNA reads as TGTGCCAGTAGTATAGAGGGCAGGGGGCGAACAGCGAGCATCACCAGCGAGCAGTACTTC.

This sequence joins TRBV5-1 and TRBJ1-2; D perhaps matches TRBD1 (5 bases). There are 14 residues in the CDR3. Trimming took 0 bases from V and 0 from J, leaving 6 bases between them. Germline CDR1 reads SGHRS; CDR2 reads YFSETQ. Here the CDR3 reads CASSLEGPNYGYTF. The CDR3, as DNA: TGCGCCAGCAGCTTGGAGGGGCCTAACTATGGCTACACCTTC.

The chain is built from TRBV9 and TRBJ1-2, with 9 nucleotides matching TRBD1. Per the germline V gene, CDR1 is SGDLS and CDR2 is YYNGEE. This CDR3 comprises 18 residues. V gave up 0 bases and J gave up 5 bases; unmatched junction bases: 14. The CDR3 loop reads CASSVGSTGGPDYYGYTF. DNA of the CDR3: TGTGCCAGCAGCGTAGGGTCGACAGGGGGACCCGATTATTATGGCTACACCTTC.

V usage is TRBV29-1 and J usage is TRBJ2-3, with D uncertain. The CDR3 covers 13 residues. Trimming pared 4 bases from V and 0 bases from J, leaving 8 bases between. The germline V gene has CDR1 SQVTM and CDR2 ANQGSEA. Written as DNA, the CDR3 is TGCAGCGTTGGGCTAGACAGCACAGATACGCAGTATTTT. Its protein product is CSVGLDSTDTQYF.

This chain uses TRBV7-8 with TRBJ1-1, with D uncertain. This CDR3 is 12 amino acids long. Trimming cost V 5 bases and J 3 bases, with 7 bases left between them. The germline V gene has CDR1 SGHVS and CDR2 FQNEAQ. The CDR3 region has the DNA TGTGCCAGCAGCCGAACGGACACTGAAGCTTTCTTT. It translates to CASSRTDTEAFF. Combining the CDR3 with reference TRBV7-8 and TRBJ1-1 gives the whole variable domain GAGVSQSPRYKVAKRGQDVALRCDPISGHVSLFWYQQALGQGPEFLTYFQNEAQLDKSGLPSDRFFAERPEGSVSTLKIQRTQQEDSAVYLCASSRTDTEAFFGQGTRLTVV.

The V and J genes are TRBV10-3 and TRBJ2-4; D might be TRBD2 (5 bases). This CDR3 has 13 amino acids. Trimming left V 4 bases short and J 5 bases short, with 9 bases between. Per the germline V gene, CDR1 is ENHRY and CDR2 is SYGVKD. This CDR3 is CAISVQRENIQYF. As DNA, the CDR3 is TGTGCCATCAGTGTGCAGAGGGAAAACATTCAGTACTTC.

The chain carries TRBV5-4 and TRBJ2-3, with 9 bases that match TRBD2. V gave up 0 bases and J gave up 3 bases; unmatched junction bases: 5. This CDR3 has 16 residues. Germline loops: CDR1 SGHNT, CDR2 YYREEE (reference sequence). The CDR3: CASSLDLAGRTDTQYF. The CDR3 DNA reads TGTGCCAGCAGCTTGGATCTAGCGGGGAGAACAGATACGCAGTATTTT.

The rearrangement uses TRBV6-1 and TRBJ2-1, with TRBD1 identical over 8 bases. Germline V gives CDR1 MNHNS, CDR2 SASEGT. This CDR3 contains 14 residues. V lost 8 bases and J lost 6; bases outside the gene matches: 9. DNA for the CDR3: TGTGCCAGCTATCCCCGACAGGGGCTCAATGAGCAGTTCTTC. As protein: CASYPRQGLNEQFF.

CDR3 in amino acids: CASLGGTSGINEQFF. The CDR3, as DNA: TGTGCCAGCCTGGGAGGGACTAGCGGGATAAATGAGCAGTTCTTC. The V call is TRBV5-4, the J call TRBJ2-1, with 13 bases fitting TRBD2. Per germline, CDR1 SGHNT and CDR2 YYREEE (reference sequence). V was pared by 7 bases and J by 7 bases, with 8 bases of the junction left unmatched. This CDR3 comprises 15 residues.

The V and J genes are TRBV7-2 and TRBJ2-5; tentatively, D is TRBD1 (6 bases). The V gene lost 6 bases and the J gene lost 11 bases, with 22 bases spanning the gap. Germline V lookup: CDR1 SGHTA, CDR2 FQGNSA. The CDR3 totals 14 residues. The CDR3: CASSLRDTHYQQYF. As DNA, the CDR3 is TGTGCCAGCAGTCTTCGGGACACCCACTACCAGCAGTACTTC.

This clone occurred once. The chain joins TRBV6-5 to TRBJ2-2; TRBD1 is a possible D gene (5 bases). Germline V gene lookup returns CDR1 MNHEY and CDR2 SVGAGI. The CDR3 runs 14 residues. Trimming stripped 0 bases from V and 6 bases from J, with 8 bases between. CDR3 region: CASSYSQGPGELFF. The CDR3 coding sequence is TGTGCCAGCAGTTACTCTCAGGGTCCCGGGGAGCTGTTTTTT.

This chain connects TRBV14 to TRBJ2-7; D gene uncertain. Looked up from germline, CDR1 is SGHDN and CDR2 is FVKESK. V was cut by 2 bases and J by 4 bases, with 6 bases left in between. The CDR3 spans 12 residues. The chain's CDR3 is CASSQLPYEQYF. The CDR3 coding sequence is TGTGCCAGCAGCCAACTACCATACGAGCAGTACTTC.

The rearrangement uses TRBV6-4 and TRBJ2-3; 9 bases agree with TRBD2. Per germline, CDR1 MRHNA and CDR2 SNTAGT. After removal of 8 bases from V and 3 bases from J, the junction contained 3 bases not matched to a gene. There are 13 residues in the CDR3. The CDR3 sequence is CASGAGGTDTQYF. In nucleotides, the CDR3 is TGTGCCAGCGGAGCGGGGGGAACAGATACGCAGTATTTT.

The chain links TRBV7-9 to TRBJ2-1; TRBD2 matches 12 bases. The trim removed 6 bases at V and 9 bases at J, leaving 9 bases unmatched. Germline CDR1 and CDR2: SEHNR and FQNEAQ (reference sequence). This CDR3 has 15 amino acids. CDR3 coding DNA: TGTGCCAGCAGTTCACCTAGCGGGAGGGCCTCTGAGCAGTTCTTC. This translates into CASSSPSGRASEQFF.

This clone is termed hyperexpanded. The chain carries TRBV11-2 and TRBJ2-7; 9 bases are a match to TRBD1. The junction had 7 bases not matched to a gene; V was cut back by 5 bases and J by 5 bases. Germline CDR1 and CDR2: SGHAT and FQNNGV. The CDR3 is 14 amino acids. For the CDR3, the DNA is TGTGCCAGCAGCAGGGGGACAGGGACGGACGAGCAGTACTTC. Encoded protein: CASSRGTGTDEQYF.

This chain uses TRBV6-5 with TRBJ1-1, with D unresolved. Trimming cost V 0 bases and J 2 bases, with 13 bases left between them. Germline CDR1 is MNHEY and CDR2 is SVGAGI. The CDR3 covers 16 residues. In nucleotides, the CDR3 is TGTGCCAGCAGTTACTCCGGAGCGTACGGCAACACTGAAGCTTTCTTT. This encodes CASSYSGAYGNTEAFF.

DNA of the CDR3: TGTGCCAGCACCTTGGGGGGGACAGGGGGTACTGGGGCCAACGTCCTGACTTTC. Amino acids: CASTLGGTGGTGANVLTF. J is TRBJ2-6 and V is TRBV28, with TRBD1 matching over 11 bases. This CDR3 has 18 amino acids. Germline-derived CDR1 and CDR2 are MDHEN and SYDVKM. The J segment lost 2 bases and the V segment lost 7 bases, leaving 10 bases of the junction unmatched.